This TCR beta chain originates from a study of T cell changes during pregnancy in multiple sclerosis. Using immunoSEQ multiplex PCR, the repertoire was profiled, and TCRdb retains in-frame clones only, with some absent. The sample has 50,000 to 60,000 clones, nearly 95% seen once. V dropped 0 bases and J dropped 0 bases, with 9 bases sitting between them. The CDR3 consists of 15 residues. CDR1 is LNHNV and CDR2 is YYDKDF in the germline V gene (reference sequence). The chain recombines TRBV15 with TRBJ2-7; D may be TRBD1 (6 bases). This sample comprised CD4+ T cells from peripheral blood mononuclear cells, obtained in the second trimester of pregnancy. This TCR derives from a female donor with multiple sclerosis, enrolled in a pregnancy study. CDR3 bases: TGTGCCACCAGCAGAGAACAGGGAAGCTCCTACGAGCAGTACTTC. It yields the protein CATSREQGSSYEQYF.